Here is one T cell receptor (beta chain) with its context. Its cognate antigen is unknown. This entry belongs to a study of STAT5B mutations in CD4+ large granular lymphocyte leukemia. Regarding the study as a whole: Patient CD4-sorted repertoires looked more clonal than healthy CD4+ repertoires, even without putative leukemic clones. Without HLA matching, higher CD4+ than CD8+ T-LGLL clonality could reflect small sample size. 8/27 top patient clones versus 2/35 control clones were TRBV06-family.

The CDR3 loop spans 13 amino acids. Germline V gene sequence: CDR1 SGHNT, CDR2 YENEEA. V lost 1 base and J 4 bases, leaving 5 bases between the germline ends. Authors' methods: Productive clonotypes were detectable down to 2.59 x 10-5 frequency. The table came from immunoSEQ multiplex PCR; TCRdb's copy has only in-frame clones and leaves some out. D and trimming were read from the DNA, whereas the V and J calls and clone size are those reported in that table. This repertoire shows roughly 40,000 clones, about four fifths found once; its top ten account for around 3.5%. Sample: CD4+ T cells from blood buffy coats. The V call is TRBV11-3, the J call TRBJ2-4; D assignment may be TRBD1 or TRBD2 (5 bases each). The sequence derives from a human donor in good health. The CDR3 loop reads CASSLGGKNIQYF. As DNA, the CDR3 is TGTGCCAGCAGCTTAGGGGGGAAAAACATTCAGTACTTC.